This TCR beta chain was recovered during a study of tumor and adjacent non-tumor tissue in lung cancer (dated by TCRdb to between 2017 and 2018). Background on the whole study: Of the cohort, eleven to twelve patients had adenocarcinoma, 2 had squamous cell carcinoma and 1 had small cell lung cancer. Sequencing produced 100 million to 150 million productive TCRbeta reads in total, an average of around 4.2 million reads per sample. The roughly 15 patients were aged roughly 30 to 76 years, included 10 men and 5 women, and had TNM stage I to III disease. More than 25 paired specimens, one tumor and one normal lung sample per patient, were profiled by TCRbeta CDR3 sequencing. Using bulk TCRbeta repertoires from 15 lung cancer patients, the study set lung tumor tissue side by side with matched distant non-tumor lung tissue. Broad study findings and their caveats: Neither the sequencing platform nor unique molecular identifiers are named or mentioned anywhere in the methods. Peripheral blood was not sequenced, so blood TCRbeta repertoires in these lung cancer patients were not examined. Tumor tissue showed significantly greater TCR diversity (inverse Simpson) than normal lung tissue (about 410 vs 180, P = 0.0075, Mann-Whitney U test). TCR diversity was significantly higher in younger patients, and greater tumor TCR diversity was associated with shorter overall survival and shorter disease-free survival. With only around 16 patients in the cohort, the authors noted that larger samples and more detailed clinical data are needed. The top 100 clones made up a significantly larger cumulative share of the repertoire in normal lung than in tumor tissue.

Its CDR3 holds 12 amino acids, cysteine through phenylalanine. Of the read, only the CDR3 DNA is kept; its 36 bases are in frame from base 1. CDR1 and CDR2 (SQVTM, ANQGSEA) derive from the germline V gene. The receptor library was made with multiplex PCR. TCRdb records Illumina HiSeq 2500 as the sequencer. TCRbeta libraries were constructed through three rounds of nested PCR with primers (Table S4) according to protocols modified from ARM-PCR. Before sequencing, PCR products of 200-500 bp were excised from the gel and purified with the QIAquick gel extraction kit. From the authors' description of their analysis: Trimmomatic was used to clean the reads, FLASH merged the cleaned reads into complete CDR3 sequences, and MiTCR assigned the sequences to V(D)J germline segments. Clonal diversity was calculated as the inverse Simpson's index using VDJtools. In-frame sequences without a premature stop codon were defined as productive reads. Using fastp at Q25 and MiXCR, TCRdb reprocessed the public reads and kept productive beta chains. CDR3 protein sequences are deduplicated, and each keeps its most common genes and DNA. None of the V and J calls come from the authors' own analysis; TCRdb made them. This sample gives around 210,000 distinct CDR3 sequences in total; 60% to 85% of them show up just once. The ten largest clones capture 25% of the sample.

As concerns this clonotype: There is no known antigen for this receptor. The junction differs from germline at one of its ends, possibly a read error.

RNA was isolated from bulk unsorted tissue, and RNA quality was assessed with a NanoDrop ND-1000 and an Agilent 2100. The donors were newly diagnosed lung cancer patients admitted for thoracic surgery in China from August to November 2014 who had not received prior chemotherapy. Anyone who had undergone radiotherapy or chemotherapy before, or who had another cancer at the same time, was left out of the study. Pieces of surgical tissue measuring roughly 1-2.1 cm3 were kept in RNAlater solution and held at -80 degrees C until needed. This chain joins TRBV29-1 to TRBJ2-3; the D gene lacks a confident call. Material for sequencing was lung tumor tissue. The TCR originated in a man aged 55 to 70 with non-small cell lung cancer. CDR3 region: CSVVSLPNTRYF. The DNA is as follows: TGCAGCGTTGTTTCCCTCCCAAATACGCGGTATTTT.